This T cell receptor (beta chain) originates from a study of T-cell memory formation after mild COVID-19. TCRdb analysed the 5' RACE reads with MiXCR anew, one entry per CDR3 protein. The profile shows over 500,000 distinct CDR3 sequences, approximately 15% of them singletons. The specimen sequenced was PBMCs or a T cell subset sorted from them (not recorded which). The TCR was taken from an adult woman who had mild COVID-19 (a few samples of this study predate the infection). Cell type and time point are not known.

This chain's CDR3 is CASSVASLAGESTDTQYF. The CDR3 DNA reads as TGTGCCAGCAGCGTAGCTTCTCTAGCGGGGGAGAGCACAGATACGCAGTATTTT. V usage is TRBV9 and J usage is TRBJ2-3, with 10 bases fitting TRBD2. Unmatched junction bases numbered 7, after V lost 0 bases and J lost 0 bases. This CDR3 has 18 residues. From germline, CDR1 is SGDLS and CDR2 YYNGEE.